This T cell receptor beta chain is drawn from a study of blood T cell repertoires in COVID-19. Looking at the study overall: From the United States, Italy and Spain came samples of acute and convalescent COVID-19.

Per germline, CDR1 KGHSH and CDR2 LQKENI. Trimming removed 1 base from V and 1 base from J; junction bases left unmatched: 4. This CDR3 is built from 16 residues. Some clones are missing from TCRdb's copy, which holds only in-frame ones; the method was immunoSEQ multiplex PCR. The sample has around 620,000 clones; 85% to 90% are singletons. V usage is TRBV18 and J usage is TRBJ2-1; 7 nucleotides line up with TRBD1. Material: peripheral blood. The origin of this receptor is a woman in her late teens or twenties with acute or convalescent COVID-19. CDR3 nucleotides: TGTGCCAGCTCACCACAGGGGGCCTTATCCTACAATGAGCAGTTCTTC. This codes for CASSPQGALSYNEQFF.